Listed below are T cell receptor beta chains from one sample, sequenced in a study of blood T cells in healthy people across ages. From the 5' RACE reads, TCRdb called clonotypes with MiXCR, one entry per CDR3 protein. This table has about 650,000 distinct CDR3 sequences, 52% appearing once. The sequenced sample consisted of blood. The receptors stem from a woman older than 75 in good health. Both conserved end residues are trimmed from each CDR3. Each record gives: V gene, J gene, CDR3 length, CDR3 protein.

>TRBV4-3|TRBJ1-2|11
ASSRTLLDGYT
>TRBV12-5|TRBJ2-3|14
ASTVGLAGVSDTQY
>TRBV20-1|TRBJ2-7|16
SARRRDRAFLRGYEQY
>TRBV4-1|TRBJ2-3|14
ASSQRSSGSSDTQY
>TRBV7-6|TRBJ2-1|13
ASRSGRTPPNEQF
>TRBV29-1|TRBJ2-3|11
SVPAGAEWAQY
>TRBV7-2|TRBJ2-1|13
ASSALVSGRGEQF
>TRBV5-1|TRBJ2-3|13
ASNNAGPSTDTQY
>TRBV7-2|TRBJ2-1|12
ASSYPGTDNEQF
>TRBV12-3/TRBV12-4|TRBJ2-7|12
ASSLGSTAYEQY
>TRBV24-1|TRBJ2-1|14
ATSDPDRGEPNEQF
>TRBV20-1|TRBJ1-4|11
SAADRGLEKLF
>TRBV10-3|TRBJ2-2|12
AIEREKTTGELF
>TRBV2|NA|15
ASSEVRRTSGLAEQY
>TRBV4-3|TRBJ2-3|14
ASSPRGEGGTDTQY
>TRBV29-1|TRBJ1-1|12
SVEDLWDWTEAF
>TRBV5-1|TRBJ2-7|12
ASSFLNLYNEQY